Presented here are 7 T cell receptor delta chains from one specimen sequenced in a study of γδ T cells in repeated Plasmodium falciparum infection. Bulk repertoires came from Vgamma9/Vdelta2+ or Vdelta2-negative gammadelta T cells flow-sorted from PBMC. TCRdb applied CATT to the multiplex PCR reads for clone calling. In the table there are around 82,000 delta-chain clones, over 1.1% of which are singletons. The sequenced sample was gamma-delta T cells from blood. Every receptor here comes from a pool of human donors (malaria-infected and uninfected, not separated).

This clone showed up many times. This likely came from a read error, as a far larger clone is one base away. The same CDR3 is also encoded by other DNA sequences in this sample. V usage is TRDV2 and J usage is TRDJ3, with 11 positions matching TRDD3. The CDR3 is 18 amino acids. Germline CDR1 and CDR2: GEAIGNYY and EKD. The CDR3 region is CACDTAGGYSWDTRQMFF. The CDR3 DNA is TGTGCCTGTGACACCGCTGGGGGATACTCCTGGGACACCCGGCAGATGTTTTTC.

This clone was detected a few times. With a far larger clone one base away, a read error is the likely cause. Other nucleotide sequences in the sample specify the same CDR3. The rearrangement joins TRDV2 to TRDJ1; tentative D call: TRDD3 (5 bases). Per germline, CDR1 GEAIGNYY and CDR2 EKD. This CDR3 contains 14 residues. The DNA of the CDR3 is TGCGCCTGTGACACCGGGGGTCCCACCGATAAACTCATCTTT. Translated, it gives CACDTGGPTDKLIF.

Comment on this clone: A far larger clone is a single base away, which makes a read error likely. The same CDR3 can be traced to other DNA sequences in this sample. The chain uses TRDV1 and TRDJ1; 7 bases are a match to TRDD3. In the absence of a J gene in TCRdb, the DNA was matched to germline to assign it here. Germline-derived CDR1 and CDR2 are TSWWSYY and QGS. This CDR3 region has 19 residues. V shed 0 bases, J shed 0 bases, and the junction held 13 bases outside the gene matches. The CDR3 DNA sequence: TGTGCTCTTGGGGAACTAGCTCCTAACTGGGGTACGTACACCGATAAACTCATCTTT. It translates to CALGELAPNWGTYTDKLIF.

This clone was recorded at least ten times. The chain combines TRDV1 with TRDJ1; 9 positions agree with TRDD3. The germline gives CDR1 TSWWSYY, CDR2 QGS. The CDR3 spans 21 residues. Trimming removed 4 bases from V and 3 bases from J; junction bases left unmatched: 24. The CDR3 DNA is TGTGCTCTTGGGGCCTCCCGCTATTGTACTGGGGGAACAGGGCCAGCCGATAAACTCATCTTT. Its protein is CALGASRYCTGGTGPADKLIF.

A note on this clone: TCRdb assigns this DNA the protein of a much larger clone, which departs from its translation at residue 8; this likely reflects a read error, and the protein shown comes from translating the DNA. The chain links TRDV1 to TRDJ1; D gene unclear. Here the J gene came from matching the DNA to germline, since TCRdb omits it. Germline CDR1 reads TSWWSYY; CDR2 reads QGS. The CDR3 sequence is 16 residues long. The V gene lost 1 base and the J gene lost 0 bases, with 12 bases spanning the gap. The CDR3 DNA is TGTGCTCTTGGGGAACGGGGCTGTTTCAACACCGATAAACTCATCTTT. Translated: CALGERGCFNTDKLIF.

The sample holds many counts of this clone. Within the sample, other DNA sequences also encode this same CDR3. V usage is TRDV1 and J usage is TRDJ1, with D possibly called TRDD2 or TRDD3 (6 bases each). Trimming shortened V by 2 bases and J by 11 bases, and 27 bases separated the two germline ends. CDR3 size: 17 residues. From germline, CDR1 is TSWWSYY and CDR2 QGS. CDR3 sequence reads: CALGELGGPFLPRALIF. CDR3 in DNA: TGTGCTCTTGGGGAATTGGGGGGCCCTTTCCTTCCCCGTGCCCTCATCTTT.

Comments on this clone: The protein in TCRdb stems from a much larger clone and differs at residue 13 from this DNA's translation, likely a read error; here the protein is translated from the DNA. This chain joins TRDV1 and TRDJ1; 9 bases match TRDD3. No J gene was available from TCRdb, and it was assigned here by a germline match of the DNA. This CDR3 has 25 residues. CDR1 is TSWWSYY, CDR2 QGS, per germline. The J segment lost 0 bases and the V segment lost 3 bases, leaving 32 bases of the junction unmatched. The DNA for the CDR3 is TGTGCTCTTGGGGACATTTTGGGCCTTCGAAGAATTGCTGGGGGATTTCCAAGGCACACCGATAAACTCATCTTT. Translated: CALGDILGLRRIAGGFPRHTDKLIF.